What follows is one TCR beta chain and its context. Its target is not known. Other nucleotide sequences in the sample specify the same CDR3. The record originates from a study of beta chain features in type 1 diabetes. Study-level background: Taken together, all samples contributed some 100 million examined sorted cells.

The CDR3 extends over 14 amino acids. V trimming: 3 bases; J trimming: 1 base; junction bases outside the gene matches: 0. Germline lookup yields CDR1 LNHNV and CDR2 YYDKDF (reference sequence). The study, taken as a whole, reports: There was a moderate but significant shortening of TCRB CDR3s in all four CD4+ subsets of Type 1 diabetes patients.

The investigators reverse transcribed all of the isolated RNA, so they sequenced expressed TCRB transcripts. The assay was immunoSEQ multiplex PCR, and TCRdb's table has in-frame clones only and misses some. The table includes hundreds of thousands of clones, 11% detected once. This clonotype originated in a man aged 25 to 40 with type 1 diabetes. This sequence joins TRBV15 and TRBJ2-3; 8 nucleotides line up with TRBD1. Sequencing was carried out using naive CD4+ T cells from blood. The CDR3 DNA is TGTGCCACCAGCAGGGGACAGGGCACAGATACGCAGTATTTT. Translated: CATSRGQGTDTQYF.